These T cell receptor beta chains were read from a single sample in a study of blood T cell repertoires in COVID-19. The repertoire was sequenced with immunoSEQ multiplex PCR; TCRdb's copy has only in-frame clones and lacks some. The sample has some 300,000 clones, roughly 89% seen once. The material sequenced was peripheral blood. The receptors were sampled from a woman aged 40 to 50 with COVID-19, enrolled during active disease. Both conserved end residues are part of each CDR3. The D gene is left open where the match is weak. Clone size appears in some rows only: once, few, many, or a class for an expanded clone.

d_gene	v_gene	j_gene	abundance	CDR3nt	CDR3aa
-	TRBV5-1	TRBJ1-4	-	TGCGCCAGCAGCTTTGGGCCTAGGGAGGACCTGTTTTTT	CASSFGPREDLFF
TRBD1	TRBV18	TRBJ1-1	-	TGTGCCAGCTCACCCAGGACAGGGGGCCTGAACACTGAAGCTTTCTTT	CASSPRTGGLNTEAFF
TRBD2	TRBV6-4	TRBJ2-7	-	TGTGCCAGCAGTGAATGGGCGGGAGCGTCCTACGAGCAGTACTTC	CASSEWAGASYEQYF
-	TRBV6-1	TRBJ1-1	-	TGTGCCAGCAGTGAGTCTTATTTCACTGAAGCTTTCTTT	CASSESYFTEAFF
-	TRBV6-6	TRBJ2-2	-	TGTGCCAGCAGTCGCTCCGGGACAAGGTCAGAACTTAACACCGGGGAGCTGTTTTTT	CASSRSGTRSELNTGELFF
-	TRBV6-5	TRBJ1-3	-	TGTGCCAGCAGTACGGGTGCAGGAAACACCATATATTTT	CASSTGAGNTIYF
-	TRBV27	TRBJ1-6	once	TGTGCCAGCAGGATCGCGTGGGGCTCCAGTAATTCACCCCTCCACTTT	CASRIAWGSSNSPLHF
-	TRBV5-8	TRBJ1-5	-	TGTGCCAGCAGCCGGGGAGTACAGCCCCAGCATTTT	CASSRGVQPQHF
TRBD1	TRBV10-3	TRBJ2-2	-	TGTGCCAACGGACAGGGAATAGGCACCGGGGAGCTGTTTTTT	CANGQGIGTGELFF
-	TRBV7-9	TRBJ1-1	once	TGTGCCAGCAGCGCCATCAGGGGTCAGACTGAAGCTTTCTTT	CASSAIRGQTEAFF